The clone carrying this TCR beta chain has ten or more counts. Gene-specific TRAV and TRBV primers were used for first-strand cDNA, covering alpha and beta chains. TCR amplification ran 15 to 20 PCR cycles using constant-region and V-primer adapter primers. TCRdb re-analysed the reads in MiXCR, keeping a single row per CDR3 protein. The sample lists 70,000 to 90,000 distinct CDR3 sequences; about 18% were seen once. The data originate from a study of low-dose radiotherapy and immunotherapy resistance in tumors. From germline, CDR1 is SQVTM and CDR2 ANQGSEA. The CDR3 length is 13 residues. Time point reported: before trial treatment. Every donor was treated with nivolumab, ipilimumab, aspirin, low-dose cyclophosphamide and also low-dose radiotherapy. As a condition of eligibility, patients had advanced solid tumors lacking tumor-infiltrating lymphocytes.

Sequenced here: PBMCs, sampled before treatment. The receptor comes from a male donor with prostate cancer. The chain recombines TRBV29-1 with TRBJ1-4; no clear D. CDR3 loop: CVSGGATNEKLFF. The CDR3 DNA reads TGCGTGTCGGGCGGGGCAACTAATGAAAAACTGTTTTTT.